The 4 T cell receptor beta chains given below trace back to one sample, sequenced in a study of cytomegalovirus exposure and HLA in healthy donors. With 60 Vbeta and 13 Jbeta primers, the PCR was carried out. Sequencing used immunoSEQ multiplex PCR; TCRdb keeps in-frame clones, though not all of them. The repertoire holds 200,000 to 250,000 clones, over 60% seen once, with around 2% in the top ten. Sequenced: PBMCs. Source of these receptors: a man in his late teens or twenties in good health and CMV-seronegative.

The chain combines TRBV6-1 with TRBJ2-7, with D possibly matching TRBD1 (7 bases). The CDR3 totals 15 residues. The germline gives CDR1 MNHNS, CDR2 SASEGT. The V gene lost 5 bases and the J gene lost 3 bases, with 17 bases spanning the gap. This CDR3 is CASSPRGRGDYEQYF. The CDR3 region has the DNA TGTGCCAGCAGTCCCCGGGGCAGGGGGGACTACGAGCAGTACTTC.

The V gene is TRBV10-3, the J gene TRBJ2-7, with TRBD2 matching 11 bases. V was clipped by 0 bases and J by 3 bases; unmatched bases: 4. The CDR3 has 16 residues. Germline V gene sequence: CDR1 ENHRY, CDR2 SYGVKD. In DNA, the CDR3 is TGTGCCATCAGTGAGTCTGGGCTAGCGGGAGGCTACGAGCAGTACTTC. Translating gives CAISESGLAGGYEQYF.

This CDR3 is CASVGLAGGTDTQYF. In nucleotides, the CDR3 is TGTGCCAGCGTAGGACTAGCGGGAGGCACAGATACGCAGTATTTT. This chain connects TRBV7-8 to TRBJ2-3; the match to TRBD2 covers 13 bases. Per the germline V gene, CDR1 is SGHVS and CDR2 is FQNEAQ. The CDR3 has 15 residues. V dropped 8 bases and J dropped 1; count of bases not matched to a gene: 3.

The count of this clone is one. The chain combines TRBV2 with TRBJ1-6; 10 bases are a match to TRBD1. The CDR3 covers 15 residues. The J segment lost 6 bases and the V segment lost 5 bases, leaving 4 bases of the junction unmatched. The V gene's germline CDR1 is SNHLY and CDR2 FYNNEI. CDR3 sequence reads: CASSRDRGLNSPLHF. The CDR3 coding sequence is TGTGCCAGCAGTCGTGACAGGGGGCTTAATTCACCCCTCCACTTT.